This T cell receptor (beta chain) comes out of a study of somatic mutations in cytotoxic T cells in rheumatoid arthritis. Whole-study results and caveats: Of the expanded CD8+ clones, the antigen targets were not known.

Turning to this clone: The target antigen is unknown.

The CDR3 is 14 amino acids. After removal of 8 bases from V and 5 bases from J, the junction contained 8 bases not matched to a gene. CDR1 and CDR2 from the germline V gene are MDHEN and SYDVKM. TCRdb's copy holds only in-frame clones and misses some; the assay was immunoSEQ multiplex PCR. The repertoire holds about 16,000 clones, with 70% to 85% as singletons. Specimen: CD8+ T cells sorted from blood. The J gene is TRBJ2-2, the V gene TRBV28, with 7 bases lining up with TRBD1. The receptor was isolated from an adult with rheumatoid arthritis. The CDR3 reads CASGPGQQTGELFF. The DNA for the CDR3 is TGTGCCAGCGGGCCGGGACAGCAAACCGGGGAGCTGTTTTTT.